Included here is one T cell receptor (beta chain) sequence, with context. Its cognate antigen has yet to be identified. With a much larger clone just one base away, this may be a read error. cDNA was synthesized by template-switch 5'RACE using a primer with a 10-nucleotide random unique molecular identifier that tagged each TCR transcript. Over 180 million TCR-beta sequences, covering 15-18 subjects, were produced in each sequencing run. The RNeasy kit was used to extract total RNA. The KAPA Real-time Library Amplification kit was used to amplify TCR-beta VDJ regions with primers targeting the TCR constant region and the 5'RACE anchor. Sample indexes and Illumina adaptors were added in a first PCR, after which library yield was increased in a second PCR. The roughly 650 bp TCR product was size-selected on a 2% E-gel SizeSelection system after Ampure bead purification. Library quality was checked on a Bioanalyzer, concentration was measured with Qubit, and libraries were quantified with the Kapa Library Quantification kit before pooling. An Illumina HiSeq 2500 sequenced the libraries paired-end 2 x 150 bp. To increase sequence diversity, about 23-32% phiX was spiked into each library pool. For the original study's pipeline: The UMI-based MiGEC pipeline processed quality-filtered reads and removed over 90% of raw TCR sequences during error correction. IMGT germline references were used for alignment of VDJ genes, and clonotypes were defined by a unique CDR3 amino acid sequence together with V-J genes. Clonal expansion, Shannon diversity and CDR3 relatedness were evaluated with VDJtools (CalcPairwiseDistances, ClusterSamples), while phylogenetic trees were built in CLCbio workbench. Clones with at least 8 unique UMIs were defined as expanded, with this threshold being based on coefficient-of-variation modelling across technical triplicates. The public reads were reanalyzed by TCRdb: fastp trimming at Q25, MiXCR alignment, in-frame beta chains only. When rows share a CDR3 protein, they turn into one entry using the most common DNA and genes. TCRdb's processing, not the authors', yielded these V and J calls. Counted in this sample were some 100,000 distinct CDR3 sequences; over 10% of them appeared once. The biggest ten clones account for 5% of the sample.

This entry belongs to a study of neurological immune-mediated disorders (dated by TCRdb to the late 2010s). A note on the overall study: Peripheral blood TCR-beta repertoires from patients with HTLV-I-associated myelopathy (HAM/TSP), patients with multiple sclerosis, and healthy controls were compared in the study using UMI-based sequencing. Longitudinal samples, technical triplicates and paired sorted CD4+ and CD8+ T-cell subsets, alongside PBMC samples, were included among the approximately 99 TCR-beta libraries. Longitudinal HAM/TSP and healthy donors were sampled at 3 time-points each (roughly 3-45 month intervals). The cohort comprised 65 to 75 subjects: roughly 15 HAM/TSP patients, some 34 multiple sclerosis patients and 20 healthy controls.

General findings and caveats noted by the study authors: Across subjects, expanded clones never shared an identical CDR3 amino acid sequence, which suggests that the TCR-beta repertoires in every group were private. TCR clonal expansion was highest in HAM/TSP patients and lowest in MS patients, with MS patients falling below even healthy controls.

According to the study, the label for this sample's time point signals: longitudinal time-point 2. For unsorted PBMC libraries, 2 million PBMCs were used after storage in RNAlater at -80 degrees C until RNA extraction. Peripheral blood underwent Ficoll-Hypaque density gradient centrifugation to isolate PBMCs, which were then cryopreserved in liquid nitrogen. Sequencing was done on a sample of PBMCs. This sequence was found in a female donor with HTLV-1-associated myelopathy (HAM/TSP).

In nucleotides, the sequence is TGCGCCAGCAGCCAAGATCCGGGGCGCCTTGAAAAACTGTTTTTT. Its product reads: CASSQDPGRLEKLFF. The chain employs TRBV4-3 and TRBJ1-4; D gene: possibly TRBD1, on 5 matching bases. V is clipped by 0 bases and J by 7 bases, and the sequence between their germline boundaries is 12 bases long. CDR3 length: 15 amino acids, cysteine to phenylalanine. CDR3 DNA only is kept here, 45 bases in frame from base 1. The germline V gene gives CDR1 as LGHNA and CDR2 as YSLEER.